This TCR beta chain is from a study of blood T cell repertoires in COVID-19. Profiling relied on immunoSEQ multiplex PCR, and the TCRdb table lists in-frame clones only, not all of them. Of about 210,000 clones in the sample, just over 90% were seen once. The germline CDR1 and CDR2 sequences are MNHNY and SVGAGI (reference sequence). Trimming removed 8 bases from V and 8 bases from J, with 7 bases in between. The CDR3 spans 11 residues. Material for sequencing was peripheral blood. The chain has TRBV6-6 and TRBJ1-6, with D perhaps matching TRBD1 (5 bases). The TCR originated in a man aged 30-40 years with acute or convalescent COVID-19. The CDR3 DNA is TGTGCCAGCGGAGGGGATTCACCCCTCCACTTT. It yields the protein CASGGDSPLHF.